These 18 T cell receptor beta chains originate from one sample sequenced in a study of T-cell memory formation after mild COVID-19. TCRdb reprocessed the 5' RACE reads with MiXCR, giving one entry per CDR3 protein. This table holds about 260,000 distinct CDR3 sequences, roughly 15% found once. Sequences were obtained from PBMCs or a T cell subset sorted from them (not recorded which). The receptors here all came from a man between 18 and 29 years old who had mild COVID-19 (a few samples of this study predate the infection). Cell type and time point are not known.

The J gene is TRBJ2-1, the V gene TRBV7-2; no reliable D call. Germline loops: CDR1 SGHTA, CDR2 FQGNSA. The V gene lost 3 bases and the J gene lost 10 bases, with 7 bases spanning the gap. The CDR3 is 11 residues long. The CDR3 DNA is TGTGCCAGCAGCTTTTTTAGCGAGCAGTTCTTC. Translating it yields CASSFFSEQFF. The full variable domain, with the rest looked up from reference TRBV7-2 and TRBJ2-1, is GAGVSQSPSNKVTEKGKDVELRCDPISGHTALYWYRQSLGQGLEFLIYFQGNSAPDKSGLPSDRFSAERTGGSVSTLTIQRTQQEDSAVYLCASSFFSEQFFGPGTRLTVL.

V usage is TRBV5-1 and J usage is TRBJ2-1; 7 bases map to TRBD2. The CDR3 totals 12 residues. V was clipped by 1 base and J by 10 bases; unmatched bases: 2. Looked up from germline, CDR1 is SGHRS and CDR2 is YFSETQ. CDR3 region: CASSLMGGEQFF. The CDR3 nucleotides are TGCGCCAGCAGCTTGATGGGAGGGGAGCAGTTCTTC.

The chain combines TRBV29-1 with TRBJ2-7, with 7 positions matching TRBD2. CDR1 is SQVTM and CDR2 is ANQGSEA in the germline V gene. Germline trimming cut 4 bases from V and 3 bases from J; bases unmatched to any gene: 0. The CDR3 spans 11 residues. DNA for the CDR3: TGCAGCGTTGGGGACTACTACGAGCAGTACTTC. Translation gives CSVGDYYEQYF.

J is TRBJ2-5 and V is TRBV4-1; D is ambiguous. Germline V gives CDR1 MGHRA, CDR2 YSYEKL. Trimming cost V 6 bases and J 5 bases, with 16 bases left between them. The length of the CDR3 is 14 residues. The DNA for the CDR3 is TGCGCCAGCAGTCTAAACACAGTGGGGGAGACCCAGTACTTC. Its translation: CASSLNTVGETQYF.

This clonotype appeared many times. V is TRBV7-7 and J is TRBJ2-5, with D perhaps TRBD1 or TRBD2 (5 bases each). The CDR3 length is 16 residues. The germline V gene encodes CDR1 SSHAT and CDR2 FNYEAQ (reference sequence). V was clipped by 1 base and J by 1 base, with 13 bases between them. CDR3 nucleotide sequence: TGTGCCAGCAGCTTAGGAGGGGCCCCTCTCCAAGAGACCCAGTACTTC. Translated, it gives CASSLGGAPLQETQYF. The full variable domain, completed using reference TRBV7-7 and TRBJ2-5, is GAGVSQSPRYKVTKRGQDVTLRCDPISSHATLYWYQQALGQGPEFLTYFNYEAQPDKSGLPSDRFSAERPEGSISTLTIQRTEQRDSAMYRCASSLGGAPLQETQYFGPGTRLLVL.

This clonotype has a handful of counts. The chain uses TRBV7-3 and TRBJ2-2; maybe TRBD2 (5 bases). CDR1 and CDR2 from the germline V gene are SGHTA and FQGTGA. Trimming removed 9 bases at V and 1 base at J, with 12 bases between. The CDR3 has 14 amino acids. The CDR3 reads CASKFGLNTGELFF. For the CDR3, the DNA is TGTGCCAGTAAATTCGGACTGAACACCGGGGAGCTGTTTTTT.

The V and J genes are TRBV4-1 and TRBJ1-1; D is perhaps TRBD1 (5 bases). Trimming took 1 base from V and 4 from J, leaving 13 bases between them. Germline V gene data show CDR1 as MGHRA and CDR2 as YSYEKL. The CDR3 is made up of 15 amino acids. This chain's CDR3 is CASSQGPRGGTEAFF. The CDR3, as DNA: TGCGCCAGCAGCCAAGGCCCTCGGGGGGGCACTGAAGCTTTCTTT.

This clonotype has only a few counts. The chain employs TRBV6-5 and TRBJ1-2; the D gene is possibly TRBD1 (6 bases). Germline CDR1 is MNHEY and CDR2 is SVGAGI. The length of the CDR3 is 13 residues. Trimming removed 5 bases from V and 5 bases from J, with 12 bases in between. CDR3 in DNA: TGTGCCAGCAGTAACACGAGGGGGTATGGCTACACCTTC. Protein product: CASSNTRGYGYTF.

This clonotype was seen a few times. The chain combines TRBV7-2 with TRBJ2-1; 7 positions match TRBD2. Germline lookup yields CDR1 SGHTA and CDR2 FQGNSA. J gave up 3 bases and V 8 bases, and 4 bases lay outside the gene matches. The CDR3 is 13 residues long. For the CDR3, the DNA is TGTGCCAGCGAGCGGGGCTACTACAATGAGCAGTTCTTC. Its translation: CASERGYYNEQFF.

The chain employs TRBV7-2 and TRBJ1-4; no clear D. This CDR3 spans 16 amino acids. CDR1 SGHTA and CDR2 FQGNSA come from the germline V gene. The V gene lost 2 bases and the J gene lost 7 bases, with 17 bases spanning the gap. In DNA form, the CDR3 reads TGTGCCAGCAGCTTACGAGCCGTGCCACCAGGTGAAAAACTGTTTTTT. Protein: CASSLRAVPPGEKLFF.

This clonotype has more than one count but fewer than ten. The chain uses TRBV6-5 and TRBJ1-1; 8 bases match TRBD1. The trim removed 6 bases at V and 7 bases at J, leaving 13 bases unmatched. This CDR3 region has 15 residues. The germline CDR1 and CDR2 sequences are MNHEY and SVGAGI. The CDR3 reads CASRLPTGARDEAFF. The DNA of the CDR3 is TGTGCCAGCAGGCTTCCGACAGGGGCGAGGGATGAAGCTTTCTTT.

The chain employs TRBV14 and TRBJ2-5; 10 nucleotides agree with TRBD2. CDR3 length: 18 residues. Trimming at V came to 0 bases and at J to 2 bases, leaving 9 bases not matched to a gene. Germline assignment: CDR1 SGHDN and CDR2 FVKESK. CDR3 DNA: TGTGCCAGCAGCCAAGATCCTAGCGGGGGACGCTTACAAGAGACCCAGTACTTC. Amino acid sequence: CASSQDPSGGRLQETQYF. Full variable domain (missing parts from reference TRBV14 and TRBJ2-5): EAGVTQFPSHSVIEKGQTVTLRCDPISGHDNLYWYRRVMGKEIKFLLHFVKESKQDESGMPNNRFLAERTGGTYSTLKVQPAELEDSGVYFCASSQDPSGGRLQETQYFGPGTRLLVL.

The V call is TRBV4-3, the J call TRBJ2-3; D might be TRBD2 (5 bases). From germline, CDR1 is LGHNA and CDR2 YSLEER. The CDR3 runs to 16 residues. The V end was cut by 0 bases, the J end by 0 bases, with 10 bases between. The CDR3 DNA sequence: TGCGCCAGCAGCCAAGATAATAGCGCCAGCACAGATACGCAGTATTTT. Translation: CASSQDNSASTDTQYF.

This clonotype has only a few counts. V usage is TRBV9 and J usage is TRBJ2-3, with D possibly TRBD2 on 6 matching bases. The germline V and J ends were trimmed by 3 bases and 1 base, with 12 bases remaining between them. CDR1 is SGDLS and CDR2 is YYNGEE in the germline V gene. The CDR3 is 15 residues long. The CDR3 sequence is CASSASGSRTDTQYF. Here the CDR3 DNA reads TGTGCCAGCAGCGCGAGCGGGTCTCGCACAGATACGCAGTATTTT.

This sequence joins TRBV6-2 or TRBV6-3 and TRBJ2-2; possibly TRBD1 for D (6 bases). This CDR3 has 15 residues. Germline V gene data show CDR1 as MNHEY and CDR2 as SVGEGT. The V and J ends lost 2 bases and 6 bases respectively, with 13 bases between them. The CDR3 DNA is TGTGCCAGCAGTTACATCAGGGGCCTGTCCGGGGAGCTGTTTTTT. Its protein is CASSYIRGLSGELFF.

The V call is TRBV12-3 or TRBV12-4, the J call TRBJ2-3; 12 positions match TRBD1. This CDR3 contains 14 residues. V was clipped by 7 bases and J by 10 bases; unmatched bases: 9. The CDR3 DNA reads TGTGCCAGCACCTACGGGACAGGGGGCGCGGCGCAGTATTTT. This codes for CASTYGTGGAAQYF.

The chain carries TRBV5-5 and TRBJ2-1; D is ambiguous. The germline gives CDR1 SGHKS, CDR2 YYEKEE (reference sequence). CDR3 length equals 13 residues. V shed 1 base and J shed 5 bases, with 7 bases lying between them. Written as DNA, the CDR3 is TGTGCCAGCAGCTTGCGGCAGAACAATGAGCAGTTCTTC. Translated, it gives CASSLRQNNEQFF.

This clonotype was observed a single time. The chain carries TRBV12-5 and TRBJ2-1; 11 positions match TRBD2. This CDR3 has 18 residues. Germline CDR1 reads LGHNT; CDR2 reads FRNRAP. Germline trimming cut 5 bases from V and 3 bases from J; bases unmatched to any gene: 12. The CDR3 reads CASGIDGTSGEYYNEQFF. Written as DNA, the CDR3 is TGTGCTAGTGGTATTGATGGGACTAGCGGAGAGTACTACAATGAGCAGTTCTTC. The whole variable domain, remainder taken from reference TRBV12-5 and TRBJ2-1, is DARVTQTPRHKVTEMGQEVTMRCQPILGHNTVFWYRQTMMQGLELLAYFRNRAPLDDSGMPKDRFSAEMPDATLATLKIQPSEPRDSAVYFCASGIDGTSGEYYNEQFFGPGTRLTVL.